The text below deals with one T cell receptor beta chain. Antigen: not known. Assay: immunoSEQ multiplex PCR; the TCRdb copy retains only in-frame clones and omits some. The table lists roughly 2.6 million clones, roughly 92% of them singletons. The data derive from a study of shared clonotypes between healthy human individuals. In germline, CDR1 is MNHEY, CDR2 SVGAGI. This CDR3 is 16 amino acids long. The V end was cut by 4 bases, the J end by 0 bases, with 15 bases between. Study-wide results and limits: Blood alone was sampled, and tissue repertoires likely differ. Estimated richness was generally greater in naive than memory subsets.

The rearrangement links TRBV6-5 to TRBJ1-1; D is unresolved. Sequenced material: naive CD4+ T cells sorted from blood. Subset here: CD45RA+ positively selected. This clonotype was obtained from a man between 18 and 29 years old in good health. CDR3 residues: CASSSQFSSLNTEAFF. As DNA, the CDR3 is TGTGCCAGCAGTTCTCAATTTAGCAGCCTGAACACTGAAGCTTTCTTT.